This T cell receptor beta chain was documented in a study of shared clonotypes between healthy human individuals. Study details: With ages of 18 to 49, the donors were two women and a few men.

Germline trimming cut 3 bases from V and 6 bases from J; bases unmatched to any gene: 7. This CDR3 contains 15 residues. From germline, CDR1 is LNHDA and CDR2 SQIVND (reference sequence). Assay used: immunoSEQ multiplex PCR; TCRdb lists only in-frame clones, some missing. The sample consists of a few million clones, under 95% of them appearing once. The J gene is TRBJ2-7, the V gene TRBV19; 11 nucleotides align to TRBD2. What was sequenced was naive CD4+ T cells from PBMCs. Sample subset: CD45RA+ positively selected. The TCR sequence derives from a young man in good health. Some clones in this sample may be carry-over from other donors' samples. CDR3 loop: CASSIPLAGGGEQYF. The CDR3 DNA is TGTGCCAGTAGTATCCCCCTAGCGGGAGGAGGCGAGCAGTACTTC.